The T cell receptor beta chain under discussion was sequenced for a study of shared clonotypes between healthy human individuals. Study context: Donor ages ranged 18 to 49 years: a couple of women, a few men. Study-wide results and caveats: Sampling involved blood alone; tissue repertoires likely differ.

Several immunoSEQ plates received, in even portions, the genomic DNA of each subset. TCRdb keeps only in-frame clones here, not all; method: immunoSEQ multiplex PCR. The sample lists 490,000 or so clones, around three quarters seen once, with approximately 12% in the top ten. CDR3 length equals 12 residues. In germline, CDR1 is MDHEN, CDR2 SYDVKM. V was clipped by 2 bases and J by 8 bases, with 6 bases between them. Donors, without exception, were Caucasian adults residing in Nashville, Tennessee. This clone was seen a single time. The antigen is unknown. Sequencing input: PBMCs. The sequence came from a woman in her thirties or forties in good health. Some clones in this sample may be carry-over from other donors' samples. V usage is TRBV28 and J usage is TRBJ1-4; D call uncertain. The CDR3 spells CASSLIREKLFF. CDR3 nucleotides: TGTGCCAGCAGTTTAATTCGGGAAAAACTGTTTTTT.